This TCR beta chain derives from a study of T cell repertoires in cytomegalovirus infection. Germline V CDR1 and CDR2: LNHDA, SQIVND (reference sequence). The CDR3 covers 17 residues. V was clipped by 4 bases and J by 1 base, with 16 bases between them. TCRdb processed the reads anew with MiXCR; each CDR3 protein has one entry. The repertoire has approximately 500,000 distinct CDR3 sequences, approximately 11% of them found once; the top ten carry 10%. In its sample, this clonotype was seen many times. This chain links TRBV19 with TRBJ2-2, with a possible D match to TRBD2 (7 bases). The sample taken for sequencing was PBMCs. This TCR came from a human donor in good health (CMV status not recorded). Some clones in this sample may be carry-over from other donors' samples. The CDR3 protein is CASSSMGGGRNTGELFF. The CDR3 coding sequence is TGTGCCAGTAGTAGCATGGGGGGCGGGAGGAACACCGGGGAGCTGTTTTTT.